A selection of T cell receptor beta chains follows, all from one sample in a study of CD8 T cells in Susac syndrome. TCRdb analysed the immunoSEQ multiplex PCR reads with MiXCR anew, one entry per CDR3 protein. The sample includes about 180,000 distinct CDR3 sequences, roughly 94% of them seen just once. The material sequenced was CD4+ T cells from PBMCs. The receptors come from a human donor with Susac syndrome. Each CDR3 is given with its conserved first and last residue. Each record gives: CDR3 DNA, CDR3 protein, V gene, D gene, clone size, J gene. D genes are given only for firm matches. A row's size may be missing; if present it is once, few, many or a size class.

CDR3nt: TGCAGTGCTACTAGGACAGCGTGGAATGAGCAGTTCTTC
CDR3aa: CSATRTAWNEQFF
v_gene: TRBV20-1
d_gene: -
abundance: few
j_gene: TRBJ2-1

CDR3nt: TGCAGTGCTAGAGATCCAGCTAGCGGGAGGAACTTCGAGCAGTACTTC
CDR3aa: CSARDPASGRNFEQYF
v_gene: TRBV20-1
d_gene: TRBD2
abundance: -
j_gene: TRBJ2-7

CDR3nt: TGTGCCAGTAGGGGACGAATCTTCGCAGATACGCAGTATTTT
CDR3aa: CASRGRIFADTQYF
v_gene: TRBV19
d_gene: -
abundance: once
j_gene: TRBJ2-3

CDR3nt: TGTGCCAGCAGTCCCTTTTCAACGGGCAACACTGAAGCTTTCTTT
CDR3aa: CASSPFSTGNTEAFF
v_gene: TRBV27
d_gene: -
abundance: -
j_gene: TRBJ1-1

CDR3nt: TGTGCTAGCAGCTTGAGCGCCGAGACAGCGAACACTGAAGCTTTCTTT
CDR3aa: CASSLSAETANTEAFF
v_gene: TRBV7-8
d_gene: -
abundance: -
j_gene: TRBJ1-1

CDR3nt: TGTGCCAGCAGCCCGACAGGGGCGGGAACCCCCTCTGGGGCCAACGTCCTGACTTTC
CDR3aa: CASSPTGAGTPSGANVLTF
v_gene: TRBV5-6
d_gene: TRBD1
abundance: -
j_gene: TRBJ2-6

CDR3nt: TGCAGCGTTGGTTCAGGGGCGGATGAAAAACTGTTTTTT
CDR3aa: CSVGSGADEKLFF
v_gene: TRBV29-1
d_gene: -
abundance: -
j_gene: TRBJ1-4

CDR3nt: TGTGCCAGCAGGGGGGGGGAAGGAAGTACTGAAGCTTTCTTT
CDR3aa: CASRGGEGSTEAFF
v_gene: TRBV2
d_gene: -
abundance: -
j_gene: TRBJ1-1

CDR3nt: TGTGCCAGCAGCCGTCTGAGTGAGCAGTTCTTC
CDR3aa: CASSRLSEQFF
v_gene: TRBV9
d_gene: -
abundance: -
j_gene: TRBJ2-1

CDR3nt: TGTGCCAGCAGCTTAGGGACTAGCCTCAATGAGCAGTTCTTC
CDR3aa: CASSLGTSLNEQFF
v_gene: TRBV7-9
d_gene: TRBD2
abundance: -
j_gene: TRBJ2-1

CDR3nt: TGTGCCAGTAGGCGTGACAGAACTGTTTATGGCTACACCTTC
CDR3aa: CASRRDRTVYGYTF
v_gene: TRBV19
d_gene: -
abundance: -
j_gene: TRBJ1-2

CDR3nt: TGCGCCAGCAGCTTGGGGACAGGGCTGGAGCAGTACTTC
CDR3aa: CASSLGTGLEQYF
v_gene: TRBV5-1
d_gene: TRBD1
abundance: -
j_gene: TRBJ2-7

CDR3nt: TGCAGTGCTAGAGATCCCCGGGACAATTCACCCCTCCACTTT
CDR3aa: CSARDPRDNSPLHF
v_gene: TRBV20-1
d_gene: -
abundance: -
j_gene: TRBJ1-6

CDR3nt: TGTGCCAGCAGCCAAGCCATCGGGGGCGAGCAGTTCTTC
CDR3aa: CASSQAIGGEQFF
v_gene: TRBV3-1
d_gene: -
abundance: -
j_gene: TRBJ2-1

CDR3nt: TGTGCCAGCAGCCCAACGGTTAATTCACCCCTCCACTTT
CDR3aa: CASSPTVNSPLHF
v_gene: TRBV7-2
d_gene: -
abundance: -
j_gene: TRBJ1-6

CDR3nt: TGTGCCAGCAGTTTGAAAGGGACTCAGCCCCAGCATTTT
CDR3aa: CASSLKGTQPQHF
v_gene: TRBV28
d_gene: -
abundance: -
j_gene: TRBJ1-5

CDR3nt: TGTGCCAGCAGTGCGGGTCAGGCATATGGCTACACCTTC
CDR3aa: CASSAGQAYGYTF
v_gene: TRBV2
d_gene: -
abundance: -
j_gene: TRBJ1-2

CDR3nt: TGCAGCGTTGACGCCGGGGAGACCCAGTACTTC
CDR3aa: CSVDAGETQYF
v_gene: TRBV29-1
d_gene: -
abundance: -
j_gene: TRBJ2-5

CDR3nt: TGTGCCAGCAGTTCCGCCGGGATTAGCGGGAGTGGGTTAGATACGCAGTATTTT
CDR3aa: CASSSAGISGSGLDTQYF
v_gene: TRBV28
d_gene: TRBD2
abundance: -
j_gene: TRBJ2-3

CDR3nt: TGTGCCAGCAGCTCGACCCGGGGGCGAGGGGCCAACGTCCTGACTTTC
CDR3aa: CASSSTRGRGANVLTF
v_gene: TRBV7-9
d_gene: -
abundance: -
j_gene: TRBJ2-6

CDR3nt: TGTGCCAGCAGCCAGGGGGATAACTCTGGGGCCAACGTCCTGACTTTC
CDR3aa: CASSQGDNSGANVLTF
v_gene: TRBV3-1
d_gene: -
abundance: -
j_gene: TRBJ2-6

CDR3nt: TGTGCCAGCAGTTACGCCAGGGGGGCTGAAGCTTTCTTT
CDR3aa: CASSYARGAEAFF
v_gene: TRBV6-5
d_gene: TRBD1
abundance: -
j_gene: TRBJ1-1

CDR3nt: TGTGCCAGCAGTGAATGGAACAACCGCTACACCTTC
CDR3aa: CASSEWNNRYTF
v_gene: TRBV6-1
d_gene: -
abundance: -
j_gene: TRBJ1-2

CDR3nt: TGTGCCAGCAGCCATCTGGGTAAGGATTCACCCCTCCACTTT
CDR3aa: CASSHLGKDSPLHF
v_gene: TRBV3-1
d_gene: -
abundance: -
j_gene: TRBJ1-6

CDR3nt: TGCGCCAGCAGCCAAGACCCAGGCCCCCGGGGTGGCTACACCTTC
CDR3aa: CASSQDPGPRGGYTF
v_gene: TRBV4-3
d_gene: -
abundance: -
j_gene: TRBJ1-2

CDR3nt: TGCAGCGTTGCCGAGCAGACTAACTATGGCTACACCTTC
CDR3aa: CSVAEQTNYGYTF
v_gene: TRBV29-1
d_gene: -
abundance: -
j_gene: TRBJ1-2

CDR3nt: TGTGCCAGCAGCTTACGATGGGGAGGGGCCAACGTCCTGACTTTC
CDR3aa: CASSLRWGGANVLTF
v_gene: TRBV7-9
d_gene: -
abundance: -
j_gene: TRBJ2-6

CDR3nt: TGCAGCGTTGACGAACAGGTCACTGAAGCTTTCTTT
CDR3aa: CSVDEQVTEAFF
v_gene: TRBV29-1
d_gene: -
abundance: -
j_gene: TRBJ1-1